This TCR beta chain was sequenced for a study of T cells in Graves' hyperthyroidism and ophthalmopathy (dated by TCRdb to the late 2010s). For the study in its entirety: A discovery cohort of about a hundred patients, 43 with Graves' ophthalmopathy and 55 to 65 with stable Graves' hyperthyroidism, was used to find distinguishing TCR V-J signatures. Whether ophthalmopathy could be predicted prospectively was tested in an independent validation cohort made up of 18 to 20 hyperthyroidism patients plus 17 patients who later progressed to ophthalmopathy. After blood sampling, hyperthyroidism patients were treated with methimazole at a starting dose of 30 mg daily, and ophthalmopathy patients were treated with high-dose intravenous methylprednisolone. According to the paper, TCR Vbeta CDR3 sequencing was carried out on 135 peripheral blood samples, which came from under 50 ophthalmopathy, approximately 72 hyperthyroidism and approximately 17 progressor patients. Thyroid tissue and blood T-cell repertoires from several Graves' hyperthyroidism patients were also compared in the study. For training and testing, the 100 or so patients in the discovery cohort were randomly divided in a 7:3 ratio. The paper as a whole reports these results and caveats: Blood samples also contained most of the expanded thyroid clonotypes (frequency above 0.001), which suggests that blood repertoires may reflect thyroid immune responses. No statistical method was used to fix the sample size in advance, and group allocation was not hidden from the investigators. A 13 V-J signature model separated ophthalmopathy from stable hyperthyroidism, with approximately 86% sensitivity and 81.08% specificity in cross-validation and 80%/75% in testing. During validation, the model predicted progression to ophthalmopathy a median of approximately 6.5 months ahead of onset, with roughly 65% sensitivity and 72% to 80% specificity.

The CDR3 runs 15 residues from the cysteine to the phenylalanine. The kept DNA is CDR3 alone, 45 bases in frame from the first base. CDR1 SNHLY and CDR2 FYNNEI are derived from the germline V gene. The V end loses 6 bases and the J end loses 5 bases, and a stretch of 17 bases separates them. This clonotype appeared a few times. Its antigen is unknown. Base qualities are not provided; no much larger clone lies one nucleotide away. The TCR beta CDR3 regions were amplified from the RNA transcripts. The first round of RT-PCR for the TCR CDR3 was performed with the HTBI primer set and the Qiagen OneStep RT-PCR kit. A second multiplex PCR round built the libraries, followed by size selection and purification. Libraries were sequenced paired-end with 100 bp reads on an Illumina HiSeq2000. On the study's bioinformatics: SOAPnuke was used to process the raw data, with reads discarded if the reads contained adapters or uncalled bases, had a mean Phred below 15, or lacked an exact constant-primer or identifier match. COPE v1.2.5 was used to merge high-quality paired reads, and clonotypes were defined as unique nucleotide sequences. Clonotypes were aligned to IMGT TRBV, TRBD and TRBJ reference segments using MiTCR v1.1. Analysis was restricted to V-J combinations with a frequency above 0.0001, which covered just over 98% of repertoires. The TCS score was defined as F50 (clonal expansion) divided by E x V (chaos), with BLOSUM62-based TCRdist calculated between CDR3 peptides within each V-J. Welch's t-statistics and random forest reduced roughly 540 V-J features to around 14, which were used in a naive Bayes classifier (R e1071). The similarity between thyroid and blood repertoires was quantified using the Morisita-Horn index. TCRdb reanalyzed the raw reads on its own, using fastp at Q25 for trimming and MiXCR for clone calling, and kept in-frame beta chains. Each CDR3 protein gets just one entry, which takes the most common genes and DNA from the rows behind it. The V and J calls shown here were made by TCRdb, not taken from the authors' results. The sample table holds 610,000 or so distinct CDR3 sequences, of which 40% to 55% were seen once. The ten largest clones take up around 7.7% of the sample.

Graves' hyperthyroidism was defined as stable when no progression to ophthalmopathy occurred over 18 months of follow-up. Hyperthyroidism patients were newly diagnosed, had a disease duration of under 2 months, and were aged 18 to 65 years. Exclusion was applied to patients with uncontrolled infections, other autoimmune diseases, pregnancy or lactation. Diagnoses were established on the basis of clinical symptoms, serum thyroxine and TRAb, thyroid ultrasound, and orbital computed tomography. Total RNA was extracted using Trizol reagent, and RNA quality was assessed on an Agilent 2100 Bioanalyzer. The receptor's source is a woman younger than 30 with Graves' hyperthyroidism. This chain joins TRBV2 to TRBJ2-1, with TRBD1 tentatively as D gene (6 bases match). The material sequenced was peripheral blood or thyroid tissue (not recorded which). The CDR3 loop reads CASSKDSLLHNEQFF. Here is the DNA: TGTGCCAGCAGCAAGGACAGCTTACTACACAATGAGCAGTTCTTC.